Below are 28 T cell receptor beta chains sequenced from a single sample in a study of T cells in localized non-small cell lung cancer. This table comes from immunoSEQ multiplex PCR, and its TCRdb copy is limited to in-frame clones, with some not included. The sample consists of roughly 89,000 clones, roughly 90% of them appearing once. The sample was PBMCs, taken before any cancer treatment. These receptors came from a woman aged 40 to 75 with stage II squamous cell lung carcinoma.

As for this clone: A junction end diverges from the germline sequence, so it may reflect a read error. V gene TRBV7-9 combines with J gene TRBJ2-1; 10 bases are a match to TRBD2. The CDR3 totals 14 residues. CDR1 and CDR2 (germline): SEHNR, FQNEAQ (reference sequence). The chain's CDR3 is CASSIAGGGDEQFF. The CDR3 DNA is TGTGCCAGCAGCATAGCGGGGGGTGGAGATGAGCAGTTCTTC.

J is TRBJ1-5 and V is TRBV6-5; D is perhaps TRBD1 (5 bases). This CDR3 comprises 13 residues. V shed 6 bases and J shed 5 bases, with 11 bases lying between them. CDR1 and CDR2 (germline): MNHEY, SVGAGI. CDR3 amino acids: CASSPRADQPQHF. CDR3 in DNA: TGTGCCAGCAGCCCCAGGGCGGATCAGCCCCAGCATTTT.

The V call is TRBV2, the J call TRBJ2-7, with D possibly being TRBD1 or TRBD2 (5 bases each). The CDR3 is 12 amino acids. V was clipped by 6 bases and J by 5 bases, with 11 bases between them. The germline V gene has CDR1 SNHLY and CDR2 FYNNEI. CDR3 sequence: CASSPVGDEQYF. In DNA, the CDR3 is TGTGCCAGCAGCCCCGTGGGGGACGAGCAGTACTTC.

The V call is TRBV28, the J call TRBJ1-6; TRBD1 is a possible D gene (5 bases). The CDR3 contains 17 residues. Germline assignment: CDR1 MDHEN and CDR2 SYDVKM. The ends were cut back, 6 bases at V and 5 bases at J, with 20 bases in the middle. The CDR3 coding sequence is TGTGCCAGCAGCCCCATAGGGCGGGGGATGAATAATTCACCCCTCCACTTT. This encodes CASSPIGRGMNNSPLHF.

CDR3 sequence reads: CASSQVQDTDTQYF. The CDR3, as DNA: TGTGCCAGCAGCCAAGTACAGGACACAGATACGCAGTATTTT. The chain carries TRBV14 and TRBJ2-3; TRBD1 might be the D (5 bases). Deletions cut 1 base from V and 2 bases from J, with 7 bases between. Germline V CDR1 and CDR2: SGHDN, FVKESK. The CDR3 length is 14 residues. The entire variable domain, with the rest obtained from reference TRBV14 and TRBJ2-3, is as follows: EAGVTQFPSHSVIEKGQTVTLRCDPISGHDNLYWYRRVMGKEIKFLLHFVKESKQDESGMPNNRFLAERTGGTYSTLKVQPAELEDSGVYFCASSQVQDTDTQYFGPGTRLTVL.

This rearrangement joins TRBV4-1 to TRBJ2-1; D gene unclear. V was shortened by 3 bases and J by 9 bases, with 12 bases between the two germline ends. The CDR3 consists of 13 residues. Germline lookup yields CDR1 MGHRA and CDR2 YSYEKL. The CDR3 DNA is TGCGCCAGCAGCCAGCTCTATTTTACTGAGCAGTTCTTC. Its translation: CASSQLYFTEQFF.

The V call is TRBV21-1, the J call TRBJ1-1. TRBV21-1 is reported as a pseudogene. The CDR3 extends over 16 amino acids. The CDR3 nucleotides read TGTGCCAGCAGCAAGACGAGGGGAAGGGGGAACACTGAAGCTTTCTTT. It encodes CASSKTRGRGNTEAFF.

This clone came up a few times. The chain is built from TRBV10-1 and TRBJ2-5; maybe TRBD2 (6 bases). The CDR3 length is 13 residues. Trimming removed 10 bases at V and 1 base at J, with 13 bases between. Germline V gives CDR1 WNHNN, CDR2 SYGVQD (reference sequence). CDR3 in amino acids: CATMGLRQETQYF. The CDR3 DNA reads TGCGCCACCATGGGACTGCGCCAAGAGACCCAGTACTTC.

The V gene is TRBV6-5, the J gene TRBJ1-6; 10 bases match TRBD1. After removal of 2 bases from V and 7 bases from J, the junction contained 2 bases not matched to a gene. CDR1 MNHEY and CDR2 SVGAGI come from the germline V gene. The CDR3 extends over 15 amino acids. CDR3 sequence: CASSYGGQGNSPLHF. The CDR3 DNA reads TGTGCCAGCAGTTACGGGGGACAGGGGAATTCACCCCTCCACTTT.

The chain uses TRBV14 and TRBJ1-2; weak D call: TRBD1 (5 bases). The CDR3 covers 16 residues. The germline CDR1 and CDR2 sequences are SGHDN and FVKESK. Trimming left V 0 bases short and J 5 bases short, with 16 bases between. Here the CDR3 reads CASSQDLQGIRYGYTF. The CDR3 bases are TGTGCCAGCAGCCAAGATCTGCAGGGTATTCGGTATGGCTACACCTTC.

The chain couples TRBV10-3 to TRBJ2-7; 9 bases are shared with TRBD1. V shed 7 bases, J shed 4 bases, and the junction held 5 bases outside the gene matches. Germline V gene sequence: CDR1 ENHRY, CDR2 SYGVKD. The CDR3 is made up of 13 amino acids. This CDR3 reads CAIMEGTGYEQYF. The CDR3 nucleotides read TGTGCCATCATGGAAGGGACAGGGTACGAGCAGTACTTC.

The J gene is TRBJ2-5, the V gene TRBV27; 14 bases match TRBD2. The V gene's germline CDR1 is MNHEY and CDR2 SMNVEV (reference sequence). The CDR3 is 16 residues long. Trimming took 6 bases from V and 0 from J; bases not matched to a gene: 3. The chain's CDR3 is CASRGTSGGYQETQYF. In DNA form, the CDR3 reads TGTGCCAGCAGGGGGACTAGCGGGGGTTACCAAGAGACCCAGTACTTC.

The chain has TRBV7-6 and TRBJ2-1; a weak D match, TRBD2 (6 bases). In germline, CDR1 is SGHVS, CDR2 FNYEAQ. This CDR3 comprises 14 residues. The V end lost 0 bases, the J end lost 3 bases, and 6 bases lay between the germline ends. The CDR3 DNA is TGTGCCAGCAGCTTAGCGGGAGGCTACAATGAGCAGTTCTTC. This encodes CASSLAGGYNEQFF.

This clone was seen more than once but under ten times. The rearrangement uses TRBV29-1 and TRBJ1-4; D possibly corresponds to TRBD1 (5 bases). The germline CDR1 and CDR2 sequences are SQVTM and ANQGSEA. The CDR3 covers 13 residues. The V end lost 8 bases, the J end lost 4 bases, and 14 bases lay between the germline ends. The chain's CDR3 is CSIIPGLNEKLFF. CDR3 DNA sequence: TGCAGCATAATCCCAGGGCTTAATGAAAAACTGTTTTTT.

This chain links TRBV30 with TRBJ2-1, with 10 bases aligning to TRBD2. This CDR3 spans 15 amino acids. Losses at the gene ends were 1 base for V and 8 bases for J; bases not matched to a gene: 8. Germline-derived CDR1 and CDR2 are GTSNPN and SVGIG (reference sequence). CDR3 sequence (DNA): TGTGCCTGGAGTGGGGGGCTAGCGGGAGCAGATGAGCAGTTCTTC. It encodes CAWSGGLAGADEQFF.

The CDR3 spells CASSLSVASDTEAFF. CDR3 bases: TGTGCCAGCAGTTTATCAGTTGCGTCGGACACTGAAGCTTTCTTT. The chain employs TRBV27 and TRBJ1-1; D unresolved. This CDR3 spans 15 amino acids. V lost 0 bases and J lost 3, with 11 bases in between. From germline, CDR1 is MNHEY and CDR2 SMNVEV (reference sequence).

The J gene is TRBJ2-5, the V gene TRBV10-1, with D uncertain. V lost 0 bases to trimming and J lost 2 bases, with 16 bases between them. Germline V lookup: CDR1 WNHNN, CDR2 SYGVQD (reference sequence). The CDR3 sequence is 17 residues long. The CDR3 sequence is CASSESKWGQPQETQYF. The DNA of the CDR3 is TGCGCCAGCAGTGAGTCGAAATGGGGTCAACCACAAGAGACCCAGTACTTC.

The chain uses TRBV6-6 and TRBJ2-7, with TRBD2 matching 11 bases. The trim removed 4 bases at V and 1 base at J, leaving 6 bases unmatched. This CDR3 has 16 residues. CDR1 is MNHNY and CDR2 is SVGAGI in the germline V gene (reference sequence). Here the CDR3 DNA reads TGTGCCAGCAGTTCCCCCACTAGCGGGAGATCCTACGAGCAGTACTTC. Translated, it gives CASSSPTSGRSYEQYF.

V and J are TRBV5-1 and TRBJ2-7; 8 bases fit TRBD1. The CDR3 length is 15 residues. Trimming at V came to 4 bases and at J to 3 bases, leaving 9 bases not matched to a gene. CDR1 and CDR2 (germline): SGHRS, YFSETQ. CDR3 loop: CASSDLAGGFYEQYF. In nucleotides, the CDR3 is TGCGCCAGCAGCGACCTGGCAGGGGGCTTCTACGAGCAGTACTTC.

This chain links TRBV29-1 with TRBJ2-1; D might be TRBD2 (5 bases). This CDR3 spans 11 amino acids. CDR1 is SQVTM and CDR2 is ANQGSEA in the germline V gene. The V end lost 5 bases, the J end lost 10 bases, and 12 bases lay between the germline ends. Here the CDR3 reads CSVSIGREQFF. The DNA for the CDR3 is TGCAGCGTTTCTATTGGGAGAGAGCAGTTCTTC.

This clone was detected only once. The V call is TRBV6-5, the J call TRBJ2-2, with D possibly being TRBD1 (5 bases). V was clipped by 2 bases and J by 5 bases, with 6 bases between them. The CDR3 has 13 residues. From germline, CDR1 is MNHEY and CDR2 SVGAGI. Written as DNA, the CDR3 is TGTGCCAGCAGTTACGACAGAACCGGGGAGCTGTTTTTT. It yields the protein CASSYDRTGELFF.

The chain employs TRBV19 and TRBJ1-5; D perhaps matches TRBD1 (5 bases). The CDR3 runs to 13 residues. V shed 2 bases and J shed 4 bases, with 6 bases lying between them. Germline V CDR1 and CDR2: LNHDA, SQIVND (reference sequence). The CDR3 loop is CASSIRGNQPQHF. CDR3 coding DNA: TGTGCCAGTAGTATAAGGGGTAATCAGCCCCAGCATTTT.

The chain is built from TRBV7-9 and TRBJ2-7, with a weak D call TRBD1 (5 bases). The CDR3 has 13 residues. From germline, CDR1 is SEHNR and CDR2 FQNEAQ (reference sequence). With 3 bases removed from V and 4 bases from J, the gap between germline ends came to 10 bases. The CDR3 here is CASSFSTGYEQYF. The DNA for the CDR3 is TGTGCCAGCAGCTTTTCCACAGGATACGAGCAGTACTTC.

This clone was seen a single time. The chain recombines TRBV10-2 with TRBJ1-4, with D perhaps TRBD1 (6 bases). This CDR3 region has 17 residues. The germline V gene encodes CDR1 WSHSY and CDR2 SAAADI. Trimming removed 6 bases at V and 3 bases at J, with 20 bases between. This chain's CDR3 is CASRRGGSGLANEKLFF. The CDR3 nucleotides are TGCGCCAGCAGGAGAGGGGGTTCGGGGTTGGCTAATGAAAAACTGTTTTTT.

In its sample, this clone was seen many times. The V gene is TRBV5-4, the J gene TRBJ1-1, with D unclear. V gave up 4 bases and J gave up 6 bases, with 10 bases separating them. Germline assignment: CDR1 SGHNT and CDR2 YYREEE (reference sequence). The CDR3 spans 12 residues. CDR3 region: CASSLDISEAFF. In DNA, the CDR3 is TGTGCCAGCAGCCTAGACATCTCTGAAGCTTTCTTT.

The sample holds a few counts of this clone. V is TRBV10-3 and J is TRBJ2-7; 7 bases fit TRBD1. The V and J ends lost 10 bases and 3 bases, in that order; junction bases with no gene match: 12. CDR3 length: 14 residues. Germline V gene sequence: CDR1 ENHRY, CDR2 SYGVKD. The CDR3: CATHPDRTNYEQYF. In nucleotides, the CDR3 is TGTGCCACCCACCCGGACAGGACCAACTACGAGCAGTACTTC.

The genes are TRBV5-1 and TRBJ2-7; D may be TRBD2 (6 bases). Germline V gene sequence: CDR1 SGHRS, CDR2 YFSETQ. Trimming took 3 bases from V and 1 from J, leaving 20 bases between them. The CDR3 totals 17 residues. The CDR3 region has the DNA TGCGCCAGCAGCTACTTCGGGACGGAGGGAGCTTCCTACGAGCAGTACTTC. The encoded protein is CASSYFGTEGASYEQYF.

The chain is built from TRBV5-1 and TRBJ2-1, with D possibly matching TRBD1 (6 bases). Trimming removed 1 base at V and 7 bases at J, with 15 bases between. CDR3 length: 15 residues. The germline V gene has CDR1 SGHRS and CDR2 YFSETQ. This CDR3 is CASSLFSHQGNEQFF. The DNA of the CDR3 is TGCGCCAGCAGCTTGTTCTCCCATCAGGGGAATGAGCAGTTCTTC. The full variable domain, rest sourced from reference TRBV5-1 and TRBJ2-1, is KAGVTQTPRYLIKTRGQQVTLSCSPISGHRSVSWYQQTPGQGLQFLFEYFSETQRNKGNFPGRFSGRQFSNSRSEMNVSTLELGDSALYLCASSLFSHQGNEQFFGPGTRLTVL.